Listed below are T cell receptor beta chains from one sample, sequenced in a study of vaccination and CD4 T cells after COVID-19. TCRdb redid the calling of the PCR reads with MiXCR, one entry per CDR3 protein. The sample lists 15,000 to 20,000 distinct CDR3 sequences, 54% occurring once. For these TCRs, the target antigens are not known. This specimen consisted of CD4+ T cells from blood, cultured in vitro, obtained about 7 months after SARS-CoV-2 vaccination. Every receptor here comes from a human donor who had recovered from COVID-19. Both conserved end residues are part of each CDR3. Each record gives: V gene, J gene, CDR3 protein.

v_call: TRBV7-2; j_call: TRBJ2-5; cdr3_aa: CASSLGGLGETQYF
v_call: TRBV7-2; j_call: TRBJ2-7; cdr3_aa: CASSGQLDSYEQYF
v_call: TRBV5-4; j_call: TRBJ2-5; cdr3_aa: CASSPDSGTVRPETQYF
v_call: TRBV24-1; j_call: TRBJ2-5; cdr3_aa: CATSDPGRGQETQYF
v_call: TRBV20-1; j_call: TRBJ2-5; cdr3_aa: CSAGQGAEWETQYF
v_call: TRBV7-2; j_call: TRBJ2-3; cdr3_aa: CASTTVRGGATQYF
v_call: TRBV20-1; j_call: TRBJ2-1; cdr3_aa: CSAGYNEQFF
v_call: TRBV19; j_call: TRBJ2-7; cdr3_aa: CASSLSFSNEQYF
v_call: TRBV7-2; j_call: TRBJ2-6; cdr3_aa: CASSFFSGANVLTF
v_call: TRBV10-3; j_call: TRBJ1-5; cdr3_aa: CAISDGRGGGQPQHF
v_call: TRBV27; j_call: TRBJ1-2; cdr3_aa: CASSTSGVGGYTF
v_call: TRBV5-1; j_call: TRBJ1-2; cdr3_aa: CASSGGTGDNYGYTF
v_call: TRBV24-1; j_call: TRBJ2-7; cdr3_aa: CATSDSGGPSYEQYF
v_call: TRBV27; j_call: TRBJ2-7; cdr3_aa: CASARTGGNEQYF
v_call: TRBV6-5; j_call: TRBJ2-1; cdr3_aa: CASRYRVGAYNEQFF
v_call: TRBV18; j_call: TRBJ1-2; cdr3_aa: CASSPGRSYGYTF
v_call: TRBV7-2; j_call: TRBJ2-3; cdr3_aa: CASSFYTDTQYF
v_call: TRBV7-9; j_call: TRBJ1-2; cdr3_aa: CASSADRENGYTF
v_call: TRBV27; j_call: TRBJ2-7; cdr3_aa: CASSPNPTVPRSSYEQYF
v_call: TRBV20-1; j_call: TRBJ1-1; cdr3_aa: CSATGNTEAFF
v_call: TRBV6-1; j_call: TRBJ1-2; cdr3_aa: CASSERGYGYTF
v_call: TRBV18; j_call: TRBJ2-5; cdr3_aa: CASSPQTQLGTQYF
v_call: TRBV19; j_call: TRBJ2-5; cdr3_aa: CASSPGQRIGETQYF
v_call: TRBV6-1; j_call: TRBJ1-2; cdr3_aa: CASALTGDYGYTF
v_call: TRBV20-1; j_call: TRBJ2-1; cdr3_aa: CSAQAQYTYNEQFF